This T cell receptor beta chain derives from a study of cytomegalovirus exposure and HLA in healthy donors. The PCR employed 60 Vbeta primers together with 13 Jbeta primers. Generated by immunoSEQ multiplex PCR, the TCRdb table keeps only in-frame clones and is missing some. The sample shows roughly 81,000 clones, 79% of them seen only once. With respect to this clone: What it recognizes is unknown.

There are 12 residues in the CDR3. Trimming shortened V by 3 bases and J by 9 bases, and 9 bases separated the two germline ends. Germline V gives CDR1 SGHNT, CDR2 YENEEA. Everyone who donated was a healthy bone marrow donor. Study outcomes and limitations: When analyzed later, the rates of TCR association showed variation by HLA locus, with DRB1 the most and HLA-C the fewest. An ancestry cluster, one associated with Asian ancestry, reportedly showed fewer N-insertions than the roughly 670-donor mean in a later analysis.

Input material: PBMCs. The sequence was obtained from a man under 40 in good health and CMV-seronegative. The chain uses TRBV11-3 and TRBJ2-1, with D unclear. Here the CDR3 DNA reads TGTGCCAGCAGCTTGAGGTCCGGTGAGCAGTTCTTC. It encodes CASSLRSGEQFF.